A selection of T cell receptor beta chains follows, all from one sample in a study of T cells in Graves' hyperthyroidism and ophthalmopathy. TCRdb recomputed calls from the multiplex PCR reads with MiXCR, one row per CDR3 protein. The profile shows some 350,000 distinct CDR3 sequences, around 16% of them singletons. The sample consisted of blood. The source of these receptors is a woman between 18 and 29 years old with Graves' hyperthyroidism that later progressed to Graves' ophthalmopathy. CDR3s include the opening cysteine and the closing phenylalanine or tryptophan. Each record gives: J gene, D gene, V gene, clone size, CDR3 DNA, CDR3 protein. D genes are given only for firm matches. Some rows mark clone size as missing; the rest say once, few, many or name a class of expanded clone.

TRBJ2-1 - TRBV19 few TGTGCCAGTGGCCAGGAGGTTGGGGGGAACTTCTACAATGAGCAGTTCTTC CASGQEVGGNFYNEQFF
TRBJ1-1 - TRBV20-1 few TGCAGTGCTAGAGCTCACCGGTCCTTAAGGACTGAAGCTTTCTTT CSARAHRSLRTEAFF
TRBJ1-5 TRBD1 TRBV5-6 - TGTGCCAGCAGCTTCACAGGGGGCGCCCCCACGGCCAATCAGCCCCAGCATTTT CASSFTGGAPTANQPQHF
TRBJ1-5 TRBD1 TRBV12-3/TRBV12-4 many TGTGCCAGCAGAGGACAGGGCCGCCAGCCCCAGCATTTT CASRGQGRQPQHF
TRBJ1-2 - TRBV15 many TGTGCCACCAGCAGAGATCGGGACTTCGGGAGCTATGGCTACACCTTC CATSRDRDFGSYGYTF
TRBJ2-7 - TRBV7-9 - TGTGCCAGCAGCTTAGATTGGGGATCCTACGAGCAGTACTTC CASSLDWGSYEQYF
TRBJ2-1 - TRBV3-1 many TGTGCCAGCAGCCACCGGACAGTTTACAATGAGCAGTTCTTC CASSHRTVYNEQFF
TRBJ2-7 - TRBV30 many TGTGCCTGGGCGGGGGCATCGGGAGACGAGCAGTACTTC CAWAGASGDEQYF
TRBJ2-2 - TRBV10-3 - TGTGCCATCAAGGAGGGGGCGGGAGAGGCCGGGGAGCTGTTTTTT CAIKEGAGEAGELFF
TRBJ2-7 TRBD2 TRBV6-1 many TGTGCCAGCAGTAGACTAGCGGGAGGCCCTACTTACGAGCAGTACTTC CASSRLAGGPTYEQYF
TRBJ1-1 TRBD1 TRBV27 - TGTGCCAGCAGTTCAAAGACAGGGAAAGCTTTCTTT CASSSKTGKAFF
TRBJ2-7 TRBD1 TRBV28 medium-sized TGTGCCAGCAGTTTGGGACAGGGGATAGAGCGGACCTACGAGCAGTACTTC CASSLGQGIERTYEQYF
TRBJ2-5 TRBD2 TRBV6-1 many TGTGCCAGCAGTGAAGCGGGAGGGCAAGAGACCCAGTACTTC CASSEAGGQETQYF
TRBJ2-5 TRBD1 TRBV20-1 many TGCAGTGCTAGCAAGACAGGGTGGAGAGGAGAGACCCAGTACTTC CSASKTGWRGETQYF
TRBJ2-5 - TRBV25-1 many TGTGCCAGCAGTGAATCGGGACCGGGAAGAGGGGAGACCCAGTACTTC CASSESGPGRGETQYF
TRBJ1-5 TRBD1 TRBV27 many TGTGCCAGCAGTGAACAGGGGTACAATCAGCCCCAGCATTTT CASSEQGYNQPQHF
TRBJ2-2 TRBD2 TRBV5-1 few TGCGCCAGCACTCTAGCGGGAGGGTACACCGGGGAGCTGTTTTTT CASTLAGGYTGELFF
TRBJ1-4 - TRBV6-5 few TGTGCCAGCAGTTACGGGTTGGGAGTTAATGAAAAACTGTTTTTT CASSYGLGVNEKLFF
TRBJ1-2 - TRBV29-1 few TGCAGCGCCACAGGAGTCTATGGCTACACCTTC CSATGVYGYTF
TRBJ1-5 - TRBV19 few TGTGCCAGTAGTATCGGAAAGGCGATTCGGGCGCCGAGCAATCAGCCCCAGCATTTT CASSIGKAIRAPSNQPQHF
TRBJ1-5 - TRBV4-1 few TGCGCCAGCAGCCAAGGTGTTCATCAGCCCCAGCATTTT CASSQGVHQPQHF
TRBJ2-7 - TRBV27 many TGTGCCAGCAGTTTAGAACAGGGTGCCTCCGAGCAGTACTTC CASSLEQGASEQYF
TRBJ1-1 - TRBV24-1 many TGTGCCACCAGTGATTTAGGGGAAGCGAACACTGAAGCTTTCTTT CATSDLGEANTEAFF
TRBJ1-2 - TRBV28 many TGTGCCAGCAGTTCTACGACAGTAATTCTCTATGGCTACACCTTC CASSSTTVILYGYTF
TRBJ2-3 TRBD2 TRBV6-1 few TGTGCCAGCAGTCCAACCCCGGGACTAGAACGGATCACAGATACGCAGTATTTT CASSPTPGLERITDTQYF
TRBJ1-1 TRBD1 TRBV30 few TGTGCCTCATTTAAGACAGGGGCGGGCACTGAAGCTTTCTTT CASFKTGAGTEAFF
TRBJ2-1 - TRBV14 - TGTGCCAGCAGCCAAGATCTCTCGATCGTGTACAATGAGCAGTTCTTC CASSQDLSIVYNEQFF
TRBJ1-1 - TRBV7-2 many TGTGCCAGCAGCCTACAGGGTGACGAGAACACTGAAGCTTTCTTT CASSLQGDENTEAFF
TRBJ1-4 - TRBV3-1 - TGTGCCAGCAGCCAAGCGGGGGTTAATGAAAAACTGTTTTTT CASSQAGVNEKLFF
TRBJ2-3 - TRBV18 many TGTGCCAGCTCACCACGTGAAACAGGGCTGAGCACAGATACGCAGTATTTT CASSPRETGLSTDTQYF
TRBJ2-7 TRBD1 TRBV2 many TGTGCCAGCCTCCGGGACAGGGGGCGCGAGCAGTACTTC CASLRDRGREQYF
TRBJ2-1 TRBD2 TRBV6-2/TRBV6-3 - TGTGCCAGCGTGGGTAGCGGGAGTCTCCTTACGAATGAGCAGTTCTTC CASVGSGSLLTNEQFF
TRBJ2-2 - TRBV3-1 few TGTGCCAGCAGCCAAGATCAGATTGCCACCGGGGAGCTGTTTTTT CASSQDQIATGELFF
TRBJ2-1 - TRBV20-1 many TGCAGTGCTAGAGCGGTGGGTAATGAGCAGTTCTTC CSARAVGNEQFF
TRBJ2-5 TRBD2 TRBV2 many TGTGCCAGCAGTGAGGGGGCCGGGAGGGTCCAAGAGACCCAGTACTTC CASSEGAGRVQETQYF
TRBJ2-7 TRBD2 TRBV20-1 - TGCAGTGTCCCTAGGGGACTAGCAGACGAGCAGTACTTC CSVPRGLADEQYF
TRBJ2-7 TRBD1 TRBV5-4 - TGTGCCAGCAGCTTTCAGGGGGCCCCAATCTACGAGCAGTACTTC CASSFQGAPIYEQYF
TRBJ1-1 - TRBV6-2/TRBV6-3 many TGTGCCAGCAGTTTGGACATTAACACTGAAGCTTTCTTT CASSLDINTEAFF
TRBJ1-2 - TRBV20-1 few TGCAGTGCTAGATTCCCGGCGCCCAGGCTTGGCTACACCTTC CSARFPAPRLGYTF
TRBJ2-7 - TRBV7-9 many TGTGCCAGCAGCTTAACTCAGGAGTACGAGCAGTACTTC CASSLTQEYEQYF
TRBJ1-6 - TRBV6-1 few TGTGCCAGCAGTGAAGACTGGTACGATAATTCACCCCTCCACTTT CASSEDWYDNSPLHF
TRBJ2-3 TRBD2 TRBV2 many TGTGCCGGAGCACCGGGACTAGCTGCTACAGATACGCAGTATTTT CAGAPGLAATDTQYF
TRBJ2-3 TRBD2 TRBV11-2 many TGTGCCAGCAGCTTAGCGGGCGGGAGGGCGCAGAGAGATACGCAGTATTTT CASSLAGGRAQRDTQYF
TRBJ2-1 TRBD2 TRBV29-1 - TGCAGCGTTGGACTAGCGGGTACGTACAATGAGCAGTTCTTC CSVGLAGTYNEQFF
TRBJ2-1 - TRBV27 many TGTGCCAGCAGCCCCTTGAGGGAAACCTACAATGAGCAGTTCTTC CASSPLRETYNEQFF
TRBJ2-5 - TRBV6-2/TRBV6-3 many TGTGCCAGCAGTTATAGGACAGTCCAAGAGACCCAGTACTTC CASSYRTVQETQYF
TRBJ2-7 - TRBV20-1 - TGCAGTGCTAGAGACAGCTACGAGCAGTGCTTC CSARDSYEQCF
TRBJ2-7 - TRBV2 many TGTGCCAGCAGTGAACGAGCGCAGGGAGGTCTCTACGAGCAGTACTTC CASSERAQGGLYEQYF
TRBJ2-7 - TRBV7-6 - TGTGCCAGCAGCTCCCTTGGTAGCGGAAACTCCTTTTACGAGCAGTACTTC CASSSLGSGNSFYEQYF